Listed below are T cell receptor beta chains from one sample, sequenced in a study of blood T cells in healthy people across ages. TCRdb re-derived calls from the 5' RACE reads in MiXCR, one entry per CDR3 protein. The table shows 2 million or so distinct CDR3 sequences, with around 50% occurring only once. What was sequenced was blood. The receptors derive from a middle-aged woman in good health. Both conserved end residues are part of each CDR3. The D gene is left open where the match is weak. Only some rows state a clone size, as once, few, many or a class for expanded clones.

>NA|TRBV29-1|NA|TRBJ1-2
CSVVGKSYGYTF
TGCAGCGTTGTGGGGAAAAGCTATGGCTACACCTTC
>NA|TRBV6-5|TRBD2|TRBJ2-5
CASSSVSGGAFEQYF
TGTGCCAGCAGTTCAGTTAGCGGGGGGGCCTTTGAGCAGTACTTC
>NA|TRBV28|NA|TRBJ2-1
CASDNYNEQFF
TGTGCCAGTGACAACTACAATGAGCAGTTCTTC
>NA|TRBV5-1|NA|TRBJ2-3
CASSKGGDGDTQYF
TGCGCCAGCAGCAAGGGGGGAGATGGAGATACGCAGTATTTT
>few|TRBV12-3/TRBV12-4|TRBD2|TRBJ2-7
CASSSNSGGFNEQYF
TGTGCCAGCAGTAGTAATAGCGGGGGGTTCAACGAGCAGTACTTC
>NA|TRBV4-2|NA|TRBJ2-1
CASSQGPDSYNEQFF
TGTGCCAGCAGCCAAGGACCGGACTCCTACAATGAGCAGTTCTTC
>NA|TRBV29-1|NA|TRBJ2-7
CSVRTGRSSYNEQYF
TGCAGCGTCAGAACGGGGCGAAGCTCCTACAATGAGCAGTACTTC
>NA|TRBV29-1|TRBD1|TRBJ1-2
CSVVGAGQGYGYTF
TGCAGCGTTGTGGGGGCGGGACAGGGTTATGGCTACACCTTC
>NA|TRBV10-1|TRBD2|TRBJ2-4
CASSDRLAGENIQYF
TGCGCCAGCAGTGATAGGCTAGCGGGGGAAAACATTCAGTACTTC
>NA|TRBV6-1|NA|TRBJ1-1
CASSEALTAFF
TGTGCCAGCAGTGAAGCTCTGACTGCTTTCTTT
>NA|TRBV7-9|NA|TRBJ1-1
CASSPPLAEAFF
TGTGCCAGCAGCCCACCTTTGGCTGAAGCTTTCTTT
>NA|TRBV9|TRBD2|TRBJ2-1
CASSVELRGTSGRGSYNEQFF
TGTGCCAGCAGCGTCGAATTAAGAGGGACTAGCGGGAGAGGCTCCTACAATGAGCAGTTCTTC
>few|TRBV9|TRBD1|TRBJ2-3
CASSVISSRGTQYF
TGTGCCAGCAGCGTCATCTCGAGCAGGGGGACGCAGTATTTT
>NA|TRBV5-6|NA|TRBJ2-1
CASSPRTFSYNEQFF
TGTGCCAGCAGCCCCCGGACATTCTCCTACAATGAGCAGTTCTTC
>few|TRBV4-3|TRBD1|TRBJ1-2
CASSQGGGTVYGYTF
TGCGCCAGCAGCCAGGGAGGCGGGACAGTCTATGGCTACACCTTC
>NA|TRBV4-3|TRBD1|TRBJ1-2
CASSQGSTGGLSGYTF
TGCGCCAGCAGCCAAGGCTCCACAGGGGGCTTGAGCGGCTACACCTTC
>NA|TRBV6-2/TRBV6-3|TRBD1|TRBJ1-5
CASTSIRQGSQPQHF
TGTGCCAGCACCTCGATAAGACAGGGGAGCCAGCCCCAGCATTTT
>few|TRBV7-2|NA|TRBJ2-3
CASRSFTTDTQYF
TGTGCCAGCCGGTCCTTTACAACAGATACGCAGTATTTT
>NA|TRBV20-1|TRBD2|TRBJ2-1
CSARKLRGVYNEQFF
TGCAGTGCTAGAAAGTTGCGGGGGGTCTACAATGAGCAGTTCTTC
>NA|TRBV5-1|NA|TRBJ1-2
CASSLDGGLGAYGYTF
TGCGCCAGCAGCTTGGATGGGGGCTTGGGGGCCTATGGCTACACCTTC
>NA|TRBV20-1|NA|TRBJ2-1
CSATKTGAGPVGEQFF
TGCAGTGCTACGAAGACGGGGGCAGGCCCCGTCGGGGAGCAGTTCTTC
>NA|TRBV4-2|NA|TRBJ2-3
CASSQLPQESSTDTQYF
TGTGCCAGCAGCCAACTACCACAGGAGTCTAGCACAGATACGCAGTATTTT
>few|TRBV20-1|NA|TRBJ2-1
CSAPPGTFRVHEQFF
TGCAGTGCTCCACCCGGGACCTTCAGGGTACATGAGCAGTTCTTC
>few|TRBV7-2|TRBD1|TRBJ2-1
CASSKQGALEQFF
TGTGCCAGCAGCAAACAGGGGGCGTTGGAGCAGTTCTTC
>few|TRBV20-1|TRBD1|TRBJ1-2
CSASSSGGVYGYTF
TGCAGTGCTAGTTCGTCAGGGGGCGTATATGGCTACACCTTC
>NA|TRBV9|TRBD2|TRBJ2-3
CASSVLAGKEDTQYF
TGTGCCAGCAGCGTCCTAGCGGGGAAGGAAGATACGCAGTATTTT
>NA|TRBV20-1|NA|TRBJ1-5
CSAREGGAGNQPQHF
TGCAGTGCTAGAGAAGGGGGGGCTGGCAATCAGCCCCAGCATTTT
>once|TRBV6-5|NA|TRBJ2-7
CASSGTSYNEQYF
TGTGCCAGCAGTGGTACATCCTACAATGAGCAGTACTTC
>few|TRBV29-1|TRBD1|TRBJ2-7
CSGLRYRDRGYEQYF
TGCAGCGGGCTCAGGTATCGGGACAGGGGTTACGAGCAGTACTTC
>once|TRBV5-1|NA|TRBJ2-5
CASSMVQAETQYF
TGCGCCAGCAGCATGGTTCAGGCGGAGACCCAGTACTTC
>NA|TRBV4-3|NA|TRBJ2-5
CASSLSAVGGGEQYF
TGCGCCAGCAGCCTATCAGCAGTCGGGGGTGGTGAGCAGTACTTC
>NA|TRBV7-3|TRBD2|TRBJ2-3
CASSSRTSGPDTQYF
TGTGCCAGCAGCTCCAGGACTAGCGGACCAGATACGCAGTATTTT
>NA|TRBV27|NA|TRBJ2-3
CASSLSRGASGTDTQYF
TGTGCCAGCAGTTTAAGTCGGGGGGCATCAGGCACAGATACGCAGTATTTT
>NA|TRBV4-3|NA|TRBJ2-6
CASSPRQDSGANVLTF
TGCGCCAGCAGCCCCAGACAGGACTCTGGGGCCAACGTCCTGACTTTC
>few|TRBV7-2|NA|TRBJ2-1
CASSPTWVFDEQFF
TGTGCCAGCAGCCCAACATGGGTTTTCGATGAGCAGTTCTTC
>once|TRBV12-3/TRBV12-4|NA|TRBJ2-3
CASSLARPPSTDTQYF
TGTGCCAGCAGTTTGGCTCGGCCCCCGAGTACAGATACGCAGTATTTT
>NA|TRBV19|TRBD2|TRBJ2-1
CASSIPGEGPGNEQFF
TGTGCCAGTAGTATCCCTGGGGAGGGACCGGGAAATGAGCAGTTCTTC
>many|TRBV7-2|NA|TRBJ2-3
CASSLGTGTDTQYF
TGTGCCAGCAGCTTAGGCACAGGCACAGATACGCAGTATTTT
>NA|TRBV18|TRBD2|TRBJ2-3
CASSPSLAGGSTDTQYF
TGTGCCAGCTCACCCTCCCTAGCGGGGGGGAGCACAGATACGCAGTATTTT
>NA|TRBV20-1|NA|TRBJ1-2
CSARDPGPFNYGYTF
TGCAGTGCTAGAGATCCGGGCCCTTTCAACTATGGCTACACCTTC
>NA|TRBV6-1|TRBD2|TRBJ2-7
CASSPAGLAGVNSYEQYF
TGTGCCAGCAGTCCCGCGGGACTAGCGGGGGTTAACTCCTACGAGCAGTACTTC
>many|TRBV7-7|NA|TRBJ2-5
CASSHGVEETQYF
TGTGCTAGCAGCCACGGGGTAGAAGAGACCCAGTACTTC
>few|TRBV6-5|NA|TRBJ2-3
CASSYKGSVALGTQYF
TGTGCCAGCAGTTACAAAGGGTCTGTGGCTCTGGGTACGCAGTATTTT
>NA|TRBV6-2/TRBV6-3|TRBD1|TRBJ2-7
CASSITGTGISYEQYF
TGTGCCAGCAGCATAACGGGGACAGGGATTTCGTACGAGCAGTACTTC
>few|TRBV20-1|NA|TRBJ2-4
CSARERTMDRNIQYF
TGCAGTGCTAGAGAGAGGACTATGGACCGTAACATTCAGTACTTC
>NA|TRBV10-3|NA|TRBJ1-6
CAIRDSSYNSPLHF
TGTGCCATCAGAGACAGCTCCTATAATTCACCCCTCCACTTT
>few|TRBV28|NA|TRBJ2-3
CASGHRATQYF
TGTGCCAGCGGACACAGGGCTACGCAGTATTTT
>NA|TRBV27|TRBD2|TRBJ2-1
CASSFRSGGGPYNEQFF
TGTGCCAGCAGTTTCAGATCTGGCGGGGGACCCTACAATGAGCAGTTCTTC
>few|TRBV4-2|TRBD1|TRBJ1-1
CASSQEDRAEAFF
TGTGCCAGCAGCCAAGAGGACAGGGCTGAAGCTTTCTTT
>few|TRBV12-3/TRBV12-4|NA|TRBJ2-5
CASSLTVSEETQYF
TGTGCCAGCAGTTTGACAGTTTCAGAAGAGACCCAGTACTTC
>NA|TRBV4-3|NA|TRBJ1-1
CASSQDLMRPEAFF
TGCGCCAGCAGCCAAGATCTTATGCGCCCTGAAGCTTTCTTT